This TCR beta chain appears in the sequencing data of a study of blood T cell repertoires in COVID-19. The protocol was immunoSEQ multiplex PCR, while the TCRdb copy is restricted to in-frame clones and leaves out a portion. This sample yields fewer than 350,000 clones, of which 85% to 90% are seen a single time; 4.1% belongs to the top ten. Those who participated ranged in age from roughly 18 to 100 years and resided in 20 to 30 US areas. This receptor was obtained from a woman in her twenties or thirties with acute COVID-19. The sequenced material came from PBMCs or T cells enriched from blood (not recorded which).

The CDR3 is CASSHSTMFNEQFF. The DNA of the CDR3 is TGTGCCAGCTCACACAGTACGATGTTTAATGAGCAGTTCTTC. V is TRBV2 and J is TRBJ2-1, with D uncertain. Germline assignment: CDR1 SNHLY and CDR2 FYNNEI. This CDR3 has 14 residues. The V end lost 8 bases, the J end lost 7 bases, and 18 bases lay between the germline ends.